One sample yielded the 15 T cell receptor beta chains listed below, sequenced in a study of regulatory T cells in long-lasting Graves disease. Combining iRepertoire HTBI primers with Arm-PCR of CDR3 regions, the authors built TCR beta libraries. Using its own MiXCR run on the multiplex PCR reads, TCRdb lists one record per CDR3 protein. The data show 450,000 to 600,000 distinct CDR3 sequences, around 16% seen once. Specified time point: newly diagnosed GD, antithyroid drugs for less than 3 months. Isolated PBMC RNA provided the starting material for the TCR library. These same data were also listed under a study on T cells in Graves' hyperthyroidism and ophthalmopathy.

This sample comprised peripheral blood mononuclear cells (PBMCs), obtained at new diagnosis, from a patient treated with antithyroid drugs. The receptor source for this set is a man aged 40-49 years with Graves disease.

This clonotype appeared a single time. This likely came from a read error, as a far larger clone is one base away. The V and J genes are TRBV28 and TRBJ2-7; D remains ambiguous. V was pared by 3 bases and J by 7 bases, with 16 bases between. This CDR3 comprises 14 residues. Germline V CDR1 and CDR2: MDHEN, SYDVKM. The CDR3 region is CASSLGPTANEQYF. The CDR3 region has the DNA TGTGCCAGCAGTTTGGGTCCCACGGCGAATGAGCAGTACTTC.

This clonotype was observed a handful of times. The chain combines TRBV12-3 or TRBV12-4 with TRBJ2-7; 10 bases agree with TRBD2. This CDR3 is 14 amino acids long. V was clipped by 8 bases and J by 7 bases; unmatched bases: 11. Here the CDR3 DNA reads TGTGCCAGCCTCCCCTCTAGCGGGAGTTTTGAGCAGTACTTC. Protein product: CASLPSSGSFEQYF.

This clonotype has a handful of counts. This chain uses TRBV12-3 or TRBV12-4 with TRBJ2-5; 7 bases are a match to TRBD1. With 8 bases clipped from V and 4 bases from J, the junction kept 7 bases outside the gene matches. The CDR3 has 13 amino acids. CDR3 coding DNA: TGTGCCAGCGGACCGGGACAGTTAGAGACCCAGTACTTC. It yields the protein CASGPGQLETQYF.

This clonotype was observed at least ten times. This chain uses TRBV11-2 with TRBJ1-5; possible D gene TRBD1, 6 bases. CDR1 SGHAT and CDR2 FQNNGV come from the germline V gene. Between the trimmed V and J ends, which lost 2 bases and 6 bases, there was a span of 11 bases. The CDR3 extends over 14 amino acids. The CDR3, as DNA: TGTGCCAGCAGCTTATCAGGGGCGAGTCAGCCCCAGCATTTT. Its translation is CASSLSGASQPQHF.

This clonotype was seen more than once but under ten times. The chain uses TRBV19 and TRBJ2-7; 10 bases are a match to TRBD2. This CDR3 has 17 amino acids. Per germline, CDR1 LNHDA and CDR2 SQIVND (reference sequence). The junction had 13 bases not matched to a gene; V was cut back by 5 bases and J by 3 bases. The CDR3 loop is CASSLSPGTSVFYEQYF. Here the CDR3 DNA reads TGTGCCAGTAGTCTGAGCCCCGGGACTAGCGTATTCTACGAGCAGTACTTC.

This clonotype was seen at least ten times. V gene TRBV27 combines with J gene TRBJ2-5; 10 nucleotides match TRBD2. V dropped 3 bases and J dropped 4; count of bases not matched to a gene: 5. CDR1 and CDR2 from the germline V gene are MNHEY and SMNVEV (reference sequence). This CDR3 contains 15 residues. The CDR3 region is CASSLASGSIETQYF. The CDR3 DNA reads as TGTGCCAGCAGTTTGGCTAGCGGGAGTATAGAGACCCAGTACTTC.

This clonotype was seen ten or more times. CDR3 nucleotide sequence: TGTGCCAGCAGTTTGGCTGGAGCAGCCACTAATGAAAAACTGTTTTTT. Protein product: CASSLAGAATNEKLFF. The chain combines TRBV12-3 or TRBV12-4 with TRBJ1-4; no firm D call. V was shortened by 3 bases and J by 2 bases, with 13 bases between the two germline ends. CDR3 length: 16 residues.

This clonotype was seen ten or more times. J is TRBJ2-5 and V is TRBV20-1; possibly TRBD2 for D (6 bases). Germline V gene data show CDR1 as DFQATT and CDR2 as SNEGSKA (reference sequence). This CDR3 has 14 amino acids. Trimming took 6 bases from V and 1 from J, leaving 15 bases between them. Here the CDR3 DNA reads TGCAGTGCGAAACTCGGGGGAGCCCAAGAGACCCAGTACTTC. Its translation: CSAKLGGAQETQYF.

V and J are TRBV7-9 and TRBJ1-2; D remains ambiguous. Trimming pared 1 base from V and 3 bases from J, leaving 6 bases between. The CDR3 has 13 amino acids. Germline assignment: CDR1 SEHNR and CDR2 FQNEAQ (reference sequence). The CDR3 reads CASSLGSHYGYTF. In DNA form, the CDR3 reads TGTGCCAGCAGCTTAGGTTCGCACTATGGCTACACCTTC.

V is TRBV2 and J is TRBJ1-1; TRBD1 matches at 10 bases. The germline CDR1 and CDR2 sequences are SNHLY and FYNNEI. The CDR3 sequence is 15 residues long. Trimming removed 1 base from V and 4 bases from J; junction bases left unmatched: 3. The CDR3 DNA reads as TGTGCCAGCAGTGAAGAGACAGGGGGCGGCACTGAAGCTTTCTTT. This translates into CASSEETGGGTEAFF.

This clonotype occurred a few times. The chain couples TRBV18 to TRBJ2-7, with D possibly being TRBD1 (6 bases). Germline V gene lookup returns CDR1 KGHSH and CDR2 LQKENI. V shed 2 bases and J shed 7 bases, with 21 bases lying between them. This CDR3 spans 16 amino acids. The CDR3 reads CASSPTGQLGAYEQYF. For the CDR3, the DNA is TGTGCCAGCTCACCAACCGGACAGTTGGGGGCATATGAGCAGTACTTC. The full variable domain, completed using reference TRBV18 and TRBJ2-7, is NAGVMQNPRHLVRRRGQEARLRCSPMKGHSHVYWYRQLPEEGLKFMVYLQKENIIDESGMPKERFSAEFPKEGPSILRIQQVVRGDSAAYFCASSPTGQLGAYEQYFGPGTRLTVT.

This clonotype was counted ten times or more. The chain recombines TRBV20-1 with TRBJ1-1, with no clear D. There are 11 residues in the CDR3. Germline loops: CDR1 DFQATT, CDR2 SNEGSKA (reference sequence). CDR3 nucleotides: TGCAGCGTTCGTACGGACCTTGAAGCTTTCTTT. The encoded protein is CSVRTDLEAFF.

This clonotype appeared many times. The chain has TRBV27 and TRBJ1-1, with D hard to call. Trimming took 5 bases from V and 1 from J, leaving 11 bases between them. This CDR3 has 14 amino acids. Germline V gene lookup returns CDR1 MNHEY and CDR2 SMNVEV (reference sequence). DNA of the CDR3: TGTGCCAGCAGTATGGCACGGTCGAACACTGAAGCTTTCTTT. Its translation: CASSMARSNTEAFF.

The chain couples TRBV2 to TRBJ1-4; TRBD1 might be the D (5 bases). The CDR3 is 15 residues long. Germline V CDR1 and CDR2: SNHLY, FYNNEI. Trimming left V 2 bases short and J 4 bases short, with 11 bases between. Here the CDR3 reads CASSERQGRNEKLFF. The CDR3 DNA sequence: TGTGCCAGCAGTGAAAGGCAGGGCCGTAATGAAAAACTGTTTTTT.

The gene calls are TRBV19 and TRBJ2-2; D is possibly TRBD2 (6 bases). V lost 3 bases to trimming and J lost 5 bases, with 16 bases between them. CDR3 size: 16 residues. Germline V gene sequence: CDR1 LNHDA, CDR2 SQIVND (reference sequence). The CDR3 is CASSMKEGGPTGELFF. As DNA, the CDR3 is TGTGCCAGTAGTATGAAGGAGGGAGGCCCTACCGGGGAGCTGTTTTTT.